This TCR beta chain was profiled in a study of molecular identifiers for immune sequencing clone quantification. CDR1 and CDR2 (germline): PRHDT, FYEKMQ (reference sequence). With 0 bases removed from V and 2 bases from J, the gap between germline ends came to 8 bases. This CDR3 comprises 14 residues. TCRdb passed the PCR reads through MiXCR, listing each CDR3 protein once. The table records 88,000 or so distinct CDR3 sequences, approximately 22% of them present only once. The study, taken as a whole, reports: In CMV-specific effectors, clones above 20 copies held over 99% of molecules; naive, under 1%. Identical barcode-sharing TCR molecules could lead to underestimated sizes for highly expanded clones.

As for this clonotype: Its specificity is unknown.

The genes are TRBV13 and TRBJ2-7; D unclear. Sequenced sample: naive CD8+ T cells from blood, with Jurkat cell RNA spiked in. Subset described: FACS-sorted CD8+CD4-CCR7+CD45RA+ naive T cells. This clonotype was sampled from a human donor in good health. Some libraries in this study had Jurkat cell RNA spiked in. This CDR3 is CASSLGSAAYEQYF. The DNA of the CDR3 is TGTGCCAGCAGCTTAGGTTCCGCGGCCTACGAGCAGTACTTC.